These 20 T cell receptor beta chains were sequenced from one sample in a study of naive and memory T cell subsets. The SP2 primer and nested alpha and beta constant region primers amplified ligated cDNA in four rounds. TCRdb recomputed calls from the UMI-ligation and nested PCR reads with MiXCR, one row per CDR3 protein. The sample has over 13,000 distinct CDR3 sequences, roughly 5.2% seen once; the top ten hold roughly 8.2%. The sample's treatment: skin biopsy from PPD injection site in Mantoux-positive individual. TCR cDNA received a 3' ligated oligonucleotide that carried a UMI. The sample consisted of skin, taken from a tuberculin skin test site. These receptors originate from an adult in good health.

This clonotype was observed many times. This chain joins TRBV27 and TRBJ2-4; the match to TRBD1 covers 10 bases. The CDR3 covers 16 residues. Germline CDR1 MNHEY, CDR2 SMNVEV (reference sequence). Trimming cost V 7 bases and J 1 base; bases outside gene matches: 7. The CDR3: CASKGGTGVAKNIQYF. CDR3 nucleotides: TGTGCCAGCAAAGGTGGGACAGGGGTTGCCAAAAACATTCAGTACTTC.

This clonotype was recorded many times. This rearrangement joins TRBV28 to TRBJ2-3; D possibly corresponds to TRBD2 (6 bases). Trimming took off 6 bases at V and 3 bases at J, with 13 bases between the two ends. CDR1 MDHEN and CDR2 SYDVKM come from the germline V gene. The CDR3 runs 14 residues. The CDR3 nucleotides are TGTGCCAGCAGAAGATCGGGGGAAACAGATACGCAGTATTTT. As protein: CASRRSGETDTQYF.

The rearrangement uses TRBV12-3 or TRBV12-4 and TRBJ1-3; 9 nucleotides line up with TRBD1. This CDR3 contains 16 residues. Trimming cost V 6 bases and J 8 bases; bases outside gene matches: 14. CDR3 DNA: TGTGCCAGCAGGTCTTGGGGCGTACAGGGGGCGGACACCATATATTTT. Translated, it gives CASRSWGVQGADTIYF.

This clonotype was counted ten times or more. The J gene is TRBJ1-3, the V gene TRBV7-2; tentative D call: TRBD1 (5 bases). The germline CDR1 and CDR2 sequences are SGHTA and FQGNSA. CDR3 length: 17 amino acids. V was cut by 5 bases and J by 0 bases, with 17 bases left in between. CDR3 coding DNA: TGTGCCAGCAGCCCCGGGGGGGGGATACGCTCTGGAAACACCATATATTTT. This translates into CASSPGGGIRSGNTIYF.

In its sample, this clonotype was seen many times. The genes are TRBV6-2 or TRBV6-3 and TRBJ2-1; tentative D call: TRBD2 (6 bases). Germline V lookup: CDR1 MNHEY, CDR2 SVGEGT. Trimming shortened V by 6 bases and J by 4 bases, and 10 bases separated the two germline ends. This CDR3 is built from 13 residues. In DNA form, the CDR3 reads TGTGCCAGCAGCCTGACTAGTTACAATGAGCAGTTCTTC. It specifies CASSLTSYNEQFF.

This clonotype was found a few times. In nucleotides, the CDR3 is TGCAGCGCCTTGACAGGGGGCAATCAGCCCCAGCATTTT. This encodes CSALTGGNQPQHF. This chain joins TRBV29-1 and TRBJ1-5; TRBD1 matches 8 bases. The V gene end was trimmed by 7 bases and the J gene end by 2 bases; junction bases not matched to a gene: 4. The CDR3 sequence is 13 residues long. Germline CDR1 and CDR2: SQVTM and ANQGSEA. Together with reference TRBV29-1 and TRBJ1-5, the CDR3 gives the full variable domain: SAVISQKPSRDICQRGTSLTIQCQVDSQVTMMFWYRQQPGQSLTLIATANQGSEATYESGFVIDKFPISRPNLTFSTLTVSNMSPEDSSIYLCSALTGGNQPQHFGDGTRLSIL.

This clonotype was seen repeatedly, ten times or more. V usage is TRBV5-6 and J usage is TRBJ2-5, with D tentatively TRBD1 or TRBD2 (5 bases each). Trimming took off 3 bases at V and 2 bases at J, with 17 bases between the two ends. CDR3 size: 16 residues. Per germline, CDR1 SGHDT and CDR2 YYEEEE. The CDR3 sequence is CASSSPHGTPQETQYF. Here the CDR3 DNA reads TGTGCCAGCAGCTCCCCACACGGGACGCCACAAGAGACCCAGTACTTC.

This clonotype qualifies as medium-sized (0.01 to 0.1%). This rearrangement joins TRBV18 to TRBJ1-1; tentatively, D is TRBD1 (5 bases). V was trimmed by 8 bases and J by 4 bases, leaving 14 bases between them. The germline gives CDR1 KGHSH, CDR2 LQKENI. CDR3 length: 13 residues. The CDR3 coding sequence is TGTGCCAGCACGTCGGGGGATTTCACTGAAGCTTTCTTT. Translation gives CASTSGDFTEAFF.

This clonotype was seen at least ten times. The V gene is TRBV24-1, the J gene TRBJ2-5; the D gene could be TRBD1 or TRBD2 (5 bases each). From germline, CDR1 is KGHDR and CDR2 SFDVKD. The CDR3 length is 12 residues. The V and J ends lost 4 bases and 9 bases respectively, with 11 bases between them. In nucleotides, the CDR3 is TGTGCCACCAGTGACCCGACGGGGCCCCAGTACTTC. This codes for CATSDPTGPQYF.

This clonotype appeared many times. V and J are TRBV7-2 and TRBJ2-3; D is unresolved. This CDR3 is built from 13 residues. Trimming stripped 5 bases from V and 5 bases from J, with 11 bases between. In germline, CDR1 is SGHTA, CDR2 FQGNSA. CDR3 sequence reads: CASSRESLDTQYF. The CDR3 coding sequence is TGTGCCAGCAGCCGCGAATCGTTAGATACGCAGTATTTT.

The table lists this clonotype with many counts. The chain is built from TRBV19 and TRBJ1-1, with D unresolved. The CDR3 spans 13 residues. The V gene's germline CDR1 is LNHDA and CDR2 SQIVND (reference sequence). Trimming cost V 5 bases and J 3 bases, with 10 bases left between them. This CDR3 reads CASSPDRHTEAFF. The CDR3 nucleotides are TGTGCCAGTAGTCCTGACCGACACACTGAAGCTTTCTTT. Combining the CDR3 with reference TRBV19 and TRBJ1-1 gives the whole variable domain DGGITQSPKYLFRKEGQNVTLSCEQNLNHDAMYWYRQDPGQGLRLIYYSQIVNDFQKGDIAEGYSVSREKKESFPLTVTSAQKNPTAFYLCASSPDRHTEAFFGQGTRLTVV.

The chain uses TRBV7-8 and TRBJ1-4; D gene ambiguous. Trimming cost V 5 bases and J 7 bases, with 14 bases left between them. The germline CDR1 and CDR2 sequences are SGHVS and FQNEAQ. This CDR3 comprises 14 residues. The CDR3 DNA reads as TGTGCCAGCAGCCCCCCGGGAGAGGGTGAAAAACTGTTTTTT. Translation: CASSPPGEGEKLFF.

This clonotype is medium-sized in the sample. The chain links TRBV2 to TRBJ2-7; no definite D call. Germline CDR1 SNHLY, CDR2 FYNNEI. The CDR3 extends over 15 amino acids. The germline V and J ends were trimmed by 1 base and 2 bases, with 12 bases remaining between them. DNA for the CDR3: TGTGCCAGCAGTGAAGGGCTTCCTGGCGCCTACGAGCAGTACTTC. It encodes CASSEGLPGAYEQYF.

This clonotype was seen only a few times. The chain links TRBV19 to TRBJ2-3; D is tentatively TRBD1 or TRBD2 (5 bases each). The CDR3 length is 15 residues. CDR1 and CDR2 from the germline V gene are LNHDA and SQIVND (reference sequence). V was cut by 8 bases and J by 5 bases, with 20 bases left in between. CDR3 DNA: TGTGCCAGTGGCCCGGGACCAAGCTATGGAGATACGCAGTATTTT. It yields the protein CASGPGPSYGDTQYF.

This clonotype is medium-sized by share. The junction does not match germline at one end; this may be a read error. The CDR3 bases are TGTGCTAGCAGCGCCCAGACAGGGGGAGGTGAGCAGTTCTTC. Translated: CASSAQTGGGEQFF. V usage is TRBV7-7 and J usage is TRBJ2-1, with 9 bases identical to TRBD1. The CDR3 loop spans 14 amino acids. CDR1 and CDR2 from the germline V gene are SSHAT and FNYEAQ (reference sequence).

This clonotype was counted many times. The rearrangement joins TRBV10-3 to TRBJ2-5, with 7 bases that match TRBD2. Germline lookup yields CDR1 ENHRY and CDR2 SYGVKD. CDR3 length equals 15 residues. V dropped 2 bases and J dropped 0; count of bases not matched to a gene: 3. CDR3 protein: CAISERGTNQETQYF. The CDR3 DNA is TGTGCCATCAGTGAGCGGGGGACTAACCAAGAGACCCAGTACTTC.

This clonotype has ten or more counts. The chain employs TRBV7-6 and TRBJ2-7; the D gene is possibly TRBD2 (5 bases). There are 16 residues in the CDR3. Germline V lookup: CDR1 SGHVS, CDR2 FNYEAQ. With 0 bases removed from V and 6 bases from J, the gap between germline ends came to 18 bases. The CDR3 DNA reads TGTGCCAGCAGCTTAGCAGCAGAACTTTTAGGAGGCGAGCAGTACTTC. This codes for CASSLAAELLGGEQYF.

This clonotype was counted at least ten times. The chain joins TRBV2 to TRBJ2-4; the D call may be TRBD1 or TRBD2 (5 bases each). V gave up 6 bases and J gave up 0 bases, with 12 bases separating them. This CDR3 comprises 15 residues. Germline values: CDR1 SNHLY, CDR2 FYNNEI. CDR3 loop: CASSGTAEAKNIQYF. CDR3 DNA sequence: TGTGCCAGCAGCGGGACCGCGGAAGCCAAAAACATTCAGTACTTC.

This clonotype has just a few counts. The chain joins TRBV28 to TRBJ1-1; D uncertain. Trimming cost V 3 bases and J 12 bases, with 8 bases left between them. Looked up from germline, CDR1 is MDHEN and CDR2 is SYDVKM. This CDR3 has 10 residues. CDR3 sequence (DNA): TGTGCCAGCAGTTTGACCATTCCTTTCTTT. The encoded protein is CASSLTIPFF.

This clonotype is termed medium-sized. The junction shows a germline mismatch at one end, possibly a read error. The chain has TRBV6-5 and TRBJ2-7; 7 bases line up with TRBD1. There are 12 residues in the CDR3. Germline values: CDR1 MNHEY, CDR2 SVGAGI. Written as DNA, the CDR3 is TGTGCTAGCACCCAGGGGGAAGGCGAGCAGTACTTC. Translated, it gives CASTQGEGEQYF.